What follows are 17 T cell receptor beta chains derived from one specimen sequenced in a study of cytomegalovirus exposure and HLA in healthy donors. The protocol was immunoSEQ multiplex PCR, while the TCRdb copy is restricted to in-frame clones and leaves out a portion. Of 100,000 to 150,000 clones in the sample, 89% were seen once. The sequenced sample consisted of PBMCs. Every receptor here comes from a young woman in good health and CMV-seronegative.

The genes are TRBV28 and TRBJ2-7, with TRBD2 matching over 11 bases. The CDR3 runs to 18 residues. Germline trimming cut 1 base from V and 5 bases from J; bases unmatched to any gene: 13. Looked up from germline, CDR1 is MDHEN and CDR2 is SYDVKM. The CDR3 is CASSLFSQGASGRHEQYF. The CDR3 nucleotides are TGTGCCAGCAGTTTATTCAGCCAGGGGGCTAGCGGGAGGCACGAGCAGTACTTC.

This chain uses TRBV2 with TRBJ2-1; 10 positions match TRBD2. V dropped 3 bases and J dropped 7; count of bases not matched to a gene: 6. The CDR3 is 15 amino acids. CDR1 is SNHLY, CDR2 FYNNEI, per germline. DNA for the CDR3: TGTGCCAGCAGTGAGTCCCTAGCGGGGGAGAATGAGCAGTTCTTC. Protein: CASSESLAGENEQFF.

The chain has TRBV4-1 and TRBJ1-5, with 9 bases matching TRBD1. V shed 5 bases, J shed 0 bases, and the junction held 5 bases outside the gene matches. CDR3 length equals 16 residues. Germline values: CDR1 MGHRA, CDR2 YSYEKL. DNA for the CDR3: TGCGCCAGCAGCGCACAGGGGGCCTATAGCAATCAGCCCCAGCATTTT. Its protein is CASSAQGAYSNQPQHF.

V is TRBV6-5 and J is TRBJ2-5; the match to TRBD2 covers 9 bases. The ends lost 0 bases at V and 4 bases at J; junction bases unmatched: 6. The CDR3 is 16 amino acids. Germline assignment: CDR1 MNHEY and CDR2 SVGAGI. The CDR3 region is CASSYSPSGIPETQYF. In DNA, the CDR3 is TGTGCCAGCAGTTACTCGCCTAGCGGGATTCCAGAGACCCAGTACTTC.

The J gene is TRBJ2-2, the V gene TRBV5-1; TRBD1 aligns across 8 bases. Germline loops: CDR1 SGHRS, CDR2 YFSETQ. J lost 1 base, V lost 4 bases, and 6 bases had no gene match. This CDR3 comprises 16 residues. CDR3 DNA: TGCGCCAGCAGCCGAATCGGACAGGGGAACACCGGGGAGCTGTTTTTT. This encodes CASSRIGQGNTGELFF.

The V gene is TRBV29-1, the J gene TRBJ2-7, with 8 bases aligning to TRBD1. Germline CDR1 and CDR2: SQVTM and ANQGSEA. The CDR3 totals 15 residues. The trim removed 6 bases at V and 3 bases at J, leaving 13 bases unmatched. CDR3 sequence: CSVKELDRGLYEQYF. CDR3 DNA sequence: TGCAGCGTGAAAGAACTAGACAGGGGACTCTACGAGCAGTACTTC.

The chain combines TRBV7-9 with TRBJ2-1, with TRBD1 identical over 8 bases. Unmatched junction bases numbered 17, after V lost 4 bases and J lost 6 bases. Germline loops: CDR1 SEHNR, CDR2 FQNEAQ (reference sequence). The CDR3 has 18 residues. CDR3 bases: TGTGCCAGCAGCTCTACCCTTTTCCGGGACAGGACACTCAATGAGCAGTTCTTC. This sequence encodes CASSSTLFRDRTLNEQFF.

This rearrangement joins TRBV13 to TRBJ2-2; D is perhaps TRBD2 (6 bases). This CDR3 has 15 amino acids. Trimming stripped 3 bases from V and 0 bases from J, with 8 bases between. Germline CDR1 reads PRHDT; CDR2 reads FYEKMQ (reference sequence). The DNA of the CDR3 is TGTGCCAGCAGCTTCGGGGGATCGAACACCGGGGAGCTGTTTTTT. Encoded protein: CASSFGGSNTGELFF.

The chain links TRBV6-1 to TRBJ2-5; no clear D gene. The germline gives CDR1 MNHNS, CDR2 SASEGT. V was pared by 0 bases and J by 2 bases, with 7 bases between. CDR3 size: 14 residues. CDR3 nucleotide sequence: TGTGCCAGCAGTGAAGCGAGCTTACAAGAGACCCAGTACTTC. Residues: CASSEASLQETQYF.

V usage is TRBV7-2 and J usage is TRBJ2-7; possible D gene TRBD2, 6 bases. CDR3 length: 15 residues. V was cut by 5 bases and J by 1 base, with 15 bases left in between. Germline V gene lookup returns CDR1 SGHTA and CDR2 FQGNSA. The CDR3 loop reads CASSREFHASYEQYF. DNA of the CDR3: TGTGCCAGCAGCCGGGAGTTTCACGCATCCTACGAGCAGTACTTC.

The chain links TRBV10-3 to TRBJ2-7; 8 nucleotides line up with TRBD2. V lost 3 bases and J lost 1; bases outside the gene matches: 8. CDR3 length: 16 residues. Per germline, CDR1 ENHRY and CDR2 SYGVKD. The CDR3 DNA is TGTGCCATCAGTGAAACGAGCGGGAGTATTTCCTACGAGCAGTACTTC. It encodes CAISETSGSISYEQYF.

CDR3 in amino acids: CASSLTSFAGTGNTEAFF. CDR3 bases: TGTGCCAGCAGCTTAACCTCTTTTGCCGGGACAGGGAATACTGAAGCTTTCTTT. The rearrangement joins TRBV7-2 to TRBJ1-1, with 9 bases fitting TRBD1. The CDR3 is made up of 18 amino acids. Germline CDR1 and CDR2: SGHTA and FQGNSA. V shed 2 bases, J shed 5 bases, and the junction held 15 bases outside the gene matches.

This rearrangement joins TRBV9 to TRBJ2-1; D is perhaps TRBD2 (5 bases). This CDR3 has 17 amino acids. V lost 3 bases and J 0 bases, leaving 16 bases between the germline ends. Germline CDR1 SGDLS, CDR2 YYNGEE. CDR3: CASSEERAVSSYNEQFF. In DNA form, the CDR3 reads TGTGCCAGCAGCGAGGAGAGAGCGGTGAGCTCCTACAATGAGCAGTTCTTC.

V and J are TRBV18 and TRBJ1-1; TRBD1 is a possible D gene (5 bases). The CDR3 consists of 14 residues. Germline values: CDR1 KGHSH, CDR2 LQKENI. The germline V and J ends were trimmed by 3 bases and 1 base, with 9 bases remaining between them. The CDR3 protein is CASSPVQGNTEAFF. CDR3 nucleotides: TGTGCCAGCTCACCTGTCCAGGGGAACACTGAAGCTTTCTTT. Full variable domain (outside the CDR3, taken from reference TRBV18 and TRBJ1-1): NAGVMQNPRHLVRRRGQEARLRCSPMKGHSHVYWYRQLPEEGLKFMVYLQKENIIDESGMPKERFSAEFPKEGPSILRIQQVVRGDSAAYFCASSPVQGNTEAFFGQGTRLTVV.

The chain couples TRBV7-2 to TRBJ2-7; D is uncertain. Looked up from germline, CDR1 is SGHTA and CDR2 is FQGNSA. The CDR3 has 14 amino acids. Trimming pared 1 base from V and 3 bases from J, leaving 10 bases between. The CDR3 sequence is CASSLGQAGYEQYF. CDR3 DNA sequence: TGTGCCAGCAGCTTAGGGCAGGCCGGCTACGAGCAGTACTTC. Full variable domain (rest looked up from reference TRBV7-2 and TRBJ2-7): GAGVSQSPSNKVTEKGKDVELRCDPISGHTALYWYRQSLGQGLEFLIYFQGNSAPDKSGLPSDRFSAERTGGSVSTLTIQRTQQEDSAVYLCASSLGQAGYEQYFGPGTRLTVT.

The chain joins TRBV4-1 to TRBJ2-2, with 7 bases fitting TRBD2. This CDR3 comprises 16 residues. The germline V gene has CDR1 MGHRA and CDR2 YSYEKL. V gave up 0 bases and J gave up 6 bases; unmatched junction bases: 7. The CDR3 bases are TGCGCCAGCAGCCAAGATGGTAGCGGGTTCGCCGGGGAGCTGTTTTTT. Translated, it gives CASSQDGSGFAGELFF.

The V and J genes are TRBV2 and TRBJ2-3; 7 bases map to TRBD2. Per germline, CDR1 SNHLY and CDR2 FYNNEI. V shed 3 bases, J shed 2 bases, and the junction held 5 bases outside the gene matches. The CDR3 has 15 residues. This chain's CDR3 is CASSEEAGITDTQYF. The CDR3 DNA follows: TGTGCCAGCAGTGAGGAAGCGGGGATCACAGATACGCAGTATTTT.